The 9 T cell receptor beta chains listed next were all sequenced from one sample in a study of shared clonotypes between healthy human individuals (dated by TCRdb to the early 2020s). The library relied on the immunoSEQ multiplex PCR assay. The table comes from immuneACCESS by way of TCRdb, which keeps in-frame sequences with V and J called. Part of the clones is missing from these tables; in studies checked, under half for an unresolved V gene and the rest for unknown reasons. In all, the sample holds around 2,000,000 clones, and less than 95% of those were seen once. The ten largest clones take up about 1.1% of the sample. CD8 naive samples were obtained by positive selection for CCR7 among CD45RO-negative cells, yielding a CD45RA+CCR7+ population from which TemRA cells were excluded. The specimen sequenced was naive CD8+ T cells sorted from blood. The cell subset or site label corresponds to: CD45RA+CCR7+. These TCRs come from a man aged 18 to 29 in good health.

In the case of this clone: Lacking the conserved final phenylalanine or tryptophan, this CDR3 likely reflects a read error. The V call is TRBV6-5, the J call TRBJ1-2; 7 bases are a match to TRBD1. Per germline, CDR1 MNHEY and CDR2 SVGAGI. The CDR3 covers 16 residues. DNA of the CDR3: TGTGCCAGCAGATACTACCTCCGGGACAGCCTCTATGGCTACACCCTC. Its translation is CASRYYLRDSLYGYTL.

The V and J genes are TRBV5-6 and TRBJ2-7, with 9 bases fitting TRBD1. Germline CDR1 reads SGHDT; CDR2 reads YYEEEE. After removal of 1 base from V and 9 bases from J, the junction contained 11 bases not matched to a gene. The CDR3 contains 15 residues. In DNA form, the CDR3 reads TGTGCCAGCAGCTTGAGTCGGACAGGGGATTCCGGGCAGTACTTC. It yields the protein CASSLSRTGDSGQYF.

Points on this clone: The sample has other DNA sequences that encode this CDR3 too. The chain carries TRBV7-2 and TRBJ1-2; 8 positions agree with TRBD1. This CDR3 contains 14 residues. Germline values: CDR1 SGHTA, CDR2 FQGNSA. V gave up 4 bases and J gave up 3 bases; unmatched junction bases: 4. Here the CDR3 DNA reads TGTGCCAGCAGCTCGGGACAGGACTACTATGGCTACACCTTC. Translating it yields CASSSGQDYYGYTF.

About this clone itself: The same CDR3 can be traced to other DNA sequences in this sample. The chain combines TRBV4-3 with TRBJ2-7; 9 bases agree with TRBD1. The CDR3 runs to 15 residues. Germline V lookup: CDR1 LGHNA, CDR2 YSLEER. V was pared by 0 bases and J by 3 bases, with 3 bases of the junction left unmatched. The CDR3 DNA reads TGCGCCAGCAGCCAAGAGGGACAGGGTTTCTACGAGCAGTACTTC. Encoded protein: CASSQEGQGFYEQYF.

With regard to this clone: Other DNA sequences of this sample code for an identical CDR3. V is TRBV2 and J is TRBJ2-5, with D perhaps matching TRBD1 (5 bases). The CDR3 is 14 residues long. Trimming left V 3 bases short and J 5 bases short, with 13 bases between. Germline-derived CDR1 and CDR2 are SNHLY and FYNNEI. CDR3 loop: CASSEGQGRETQYF. The CDR3 DNA follows: TGTGCCAGCAGTGAGGGGCAGGGAAGGGAGACCCAGTACTTC.

CDR3 sequence (DNA): TGTGCCAGCAGCCTTCTAGGGTGGGGTAGCACAGATACGCAGTATTTT. Protein product: CASSLLGWGSTDTQYF. The rearrangement links TRBV7-2 to TRBJ2-3; D uncertain. The CDR3 is 16 amino acids. The germline CDR1 and CDR2 sequences are SGHTA and FQGNSA. Trimming shortened V by 5 bases and J by 0 bases, and 15 bases separated the two germline ends.

This chain uses TRBV7-9 with TRBJ2-7; TRBD2 might be the D (7 bases). Germline V gene lookup returns CDR1 SEHNR and CDR2 FQNEAQ (reference sequence). With 1 base removed from V and 5 bases from J, the gap between germline ends came to 15 bases. The CDR3 consists of 15 residues. This CDR3 is CASSLGEGVFHEQYF. The CDR3 bases are TGTGCCAGCAGCTTAGGGGAGGGGGTCTTCCACGAGCAGTACTTC.

J is TRBJ2-7 and V is TRBV5-6; the match to TRBD2 covers 7 bases. The CDR3 loop spans 14 amino acids. Germline lookup yields CDR1 SGHDT and CDR2 YYEEEE. The trim removed 5 bases at V and 2 bases at J, leaving 7 bases unmatched. This CDR3 is CASRPSGFTYEQYF. CDR3 DNA sequence: TGTGCCAGCAGACCTAGCGGCTTCACCTACGAGCAGTACTTC.

This chain connects TRBV6-5 to TRBJ2-3; TRBD2 is a possible D gene (6 bases). The ends were cut back, 4 bases at V and 2 bases at J, with 13 bases in the middle. CDR1 and CDR2 (germline): MNHEY, SVGAGI. This CDR3 spans 15 amino acids. The CDR3 DNA is TGTGCCAGCAGTTCTTTTAGCGGTTACACAGATACGCAGTATTTT. This gives the protein CASSSFSGYTDTQYF.